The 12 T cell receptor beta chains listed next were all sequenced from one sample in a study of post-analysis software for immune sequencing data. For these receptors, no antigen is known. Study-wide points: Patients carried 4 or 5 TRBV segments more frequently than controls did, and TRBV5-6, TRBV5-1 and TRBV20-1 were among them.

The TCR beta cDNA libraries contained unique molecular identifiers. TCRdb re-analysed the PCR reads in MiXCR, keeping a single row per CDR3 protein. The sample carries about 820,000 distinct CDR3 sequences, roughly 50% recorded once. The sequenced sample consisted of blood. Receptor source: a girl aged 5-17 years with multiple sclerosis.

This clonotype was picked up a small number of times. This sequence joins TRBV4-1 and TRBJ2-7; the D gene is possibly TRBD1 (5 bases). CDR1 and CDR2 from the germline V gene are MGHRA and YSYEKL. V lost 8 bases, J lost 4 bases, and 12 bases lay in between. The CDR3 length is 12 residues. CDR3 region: CASGFSGYEQYF. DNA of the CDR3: TGCGCCAGCGGCTTTTCAGGGTACGAGCAGTACTTC.

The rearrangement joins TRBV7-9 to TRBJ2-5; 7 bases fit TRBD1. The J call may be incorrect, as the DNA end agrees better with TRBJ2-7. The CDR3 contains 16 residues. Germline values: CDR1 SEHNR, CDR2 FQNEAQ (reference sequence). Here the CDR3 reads CASSLRLGKGAYEQYF. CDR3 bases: TGTGCCAGCAGCTTAAGGTTGGGAAAGGGGGCATACGAGCAGTACTTC.

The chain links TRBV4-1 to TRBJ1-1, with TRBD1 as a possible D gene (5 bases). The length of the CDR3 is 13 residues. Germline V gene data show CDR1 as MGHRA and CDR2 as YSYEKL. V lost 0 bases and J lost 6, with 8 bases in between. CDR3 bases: TGCGCCAGCAGCCAAGAAGGGGCCTCTGAAGCTTTCTTT. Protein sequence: CASSQEGASEAFF.

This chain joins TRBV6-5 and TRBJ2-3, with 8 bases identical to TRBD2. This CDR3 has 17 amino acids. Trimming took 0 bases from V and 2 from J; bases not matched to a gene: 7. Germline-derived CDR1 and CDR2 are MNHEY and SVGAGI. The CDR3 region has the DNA TGTGCCAGCAGTTACTCCGGAATAGCGGGGTCCACAGATACGCAGTATTTT. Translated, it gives CASSYSGIAGSTDTQYF.

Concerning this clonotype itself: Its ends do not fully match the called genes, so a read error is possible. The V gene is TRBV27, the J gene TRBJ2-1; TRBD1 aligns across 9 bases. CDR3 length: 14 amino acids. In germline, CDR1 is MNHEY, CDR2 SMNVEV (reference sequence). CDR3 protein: CVSSLGTGFNEQFF. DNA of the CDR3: TGTGTCAGCAGTTTAGGGACAGGGTTCAATGAGCAGTTCTTC.

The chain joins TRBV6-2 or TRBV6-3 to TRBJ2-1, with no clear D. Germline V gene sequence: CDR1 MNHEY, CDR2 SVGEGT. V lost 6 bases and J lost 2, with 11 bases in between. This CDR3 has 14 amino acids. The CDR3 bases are TGTGCCAGCAGGACTGGACCCACCTACAATGAGCAGTTCTTC. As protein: CASRTGPTYNEQFF.

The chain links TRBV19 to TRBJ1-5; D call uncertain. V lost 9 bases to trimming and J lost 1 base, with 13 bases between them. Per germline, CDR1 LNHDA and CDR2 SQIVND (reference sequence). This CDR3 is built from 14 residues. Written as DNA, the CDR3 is TGTGCCAGCAATATTGGTCGCAGCAATCAGCCCCAGCATTTT. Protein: CASNIGRSNQPQHF.

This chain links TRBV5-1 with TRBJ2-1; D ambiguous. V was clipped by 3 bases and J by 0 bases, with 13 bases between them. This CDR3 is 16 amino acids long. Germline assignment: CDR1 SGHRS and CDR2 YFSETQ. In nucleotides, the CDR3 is TGCGCCAGCAGCTCCCCAGCGAGAAGCTCCTACAATGAGCAGTTCTTC. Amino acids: CASSSPARSSYNEQFF.

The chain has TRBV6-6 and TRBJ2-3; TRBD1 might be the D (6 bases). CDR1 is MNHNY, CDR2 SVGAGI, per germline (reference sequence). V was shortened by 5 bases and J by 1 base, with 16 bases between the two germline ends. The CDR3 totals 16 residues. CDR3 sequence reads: CASSTHRGGGTDTQYF. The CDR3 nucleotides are TGTGCCAGCAGTACCCACCGAGGGGGAGGCACAGATACGCAGTATTTT.

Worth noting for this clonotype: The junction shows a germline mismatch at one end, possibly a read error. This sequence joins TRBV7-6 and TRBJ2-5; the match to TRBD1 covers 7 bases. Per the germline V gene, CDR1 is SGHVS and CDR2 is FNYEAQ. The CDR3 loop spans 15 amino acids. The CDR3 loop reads CASSFEGAAQEAQYF. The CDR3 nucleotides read TGTGCCAGCAGCTTCGAGGGGGCGGCCCAAGAGGCCCAGTACTTC. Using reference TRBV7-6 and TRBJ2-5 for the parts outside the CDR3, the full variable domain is GAGVSQSPRYKVTKRGQDVALRCDPISGHVSLYWYRQALGQGPEFLTYFNYEAQQDKSGLPNDRFSAERPEGSISTLTIQRTEQRDSAMYRCASSFEGAAQEAQYFGPGTRLLVL.

The CDR3 protein is CASSYYSASGSYEQYF. CDR3 DNA sequence: TGTGCCAGCAGTTACTATTCGGCTAGCGGCTCCTACGAGCAGTACTTC. The V and J genes are TRBV6-2 or TRBV6-3 and TRBJ2-7, with TRBD2 identical over 7 bases. After removal of 1 base from V and 0 bases from J, the junction contained 6 bases not matched to a gene. The V gene's germline CDR1 is MNHEY and CDR2 SVGEGT. CDR3 size: 16 residues.

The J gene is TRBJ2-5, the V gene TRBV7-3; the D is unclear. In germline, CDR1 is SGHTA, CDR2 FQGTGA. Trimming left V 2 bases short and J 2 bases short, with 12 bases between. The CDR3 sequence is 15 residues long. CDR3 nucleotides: TGTGCCAGCAGCTTAGGGGTCAGCTCTCAAGAGACCCAGTACTTC. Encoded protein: CASSLGVSSQETQYF.